A single sample is the source of the 14 T cell receptor beta chains below, sequenced in a study of blood T cell repertoires in COVID-19. Measured with immunoSEQ multiplex PCR; TCRdb has only the in-frame clones, and not every one. The table includes 210,000 or so clones, about 88% detected once. The sample taken for sequencing was peripheral blood. The receptor source for this set is a woman between 35 and 50 years old who had recovered from COVID-19.

The chain couples TRBV7-8 to TRBJ2-1; D is possibly TRBD1 (6 bases). Germline CDR1 is SGHVS and CDR2 is FQNEAQ. V gave up 0 bases and J gave up 4 bases, with 16 bases separating them. The CDR3 spans 17 residues. The CDR3 bases are TGTGCCAGCAGCTTAGCCCATAACAGGGAGAAATACAATGAGCAGTTCTTC. It is translated as CASSLAHNREKYNEQFF.

The chain combines TRBV20-1 with TRBJ2-7, with 10 bases lining up with TRBD2. The germline gives CDR1 DFQATT, CDR2 SNEGSKA (reference sequence). This CDR3 comprises 15 residues. The junction had 10 bases not matched to a gene; V was cut back by 3 bases and J by 5 bases. CDR3: CSASVLAGESHEQYF. In DNA form, the CDR3 reads TGCAGTGCTAGTGTCCTAGCGGGAGAATCCCACGAGCAGTACTTC.

The CDR3 DNA reads TGTGCCAGCAGCTTGGGGAGGGAGTTCGGCTACACCTTC. As protein: CASSLGREFGYTF. This chain uses TRBV5-6 with TRBJ1-2; D gene ambiguous. Germline V lookup: CDR1 SGHDT, CDR2 YYEEEE. The CDR3 covers 13 residues. The V end lost 0 bases, the J end lost 8 bases, and 11 bases lay between the germline ends.

CDR3 coding DNA: TGTGCCAGCAGCTTAGCGTCAGTCGGCACAGATACGCAGTATTTT. This sequence encodes CASSLASVGTDTQYF. The V and J genes are TRBV7-9 and TRBJ2-3; D is uncertain. V was trimmed by 0 bases and J by 1 base, leaving 8 bases between them. The CDR3 contains 15 residues. Germline CDR1 reads SEHNR; CDR2 reads FQNEAQ (reference sequence). The full variable domain, completed using reference TRBV7-9 and TRBJ2-3, is DTGVSQNPRHKITKRGQNVTFRCDPISEHNRLYWYRQTLGQGPEFLTYFQNEAQLEKSRLLSDRFSAERPKGSFSTLEIQRTEQGDSAMYLCASSLASVGTDTQYFGPGTRLTVL.

This clone came up once. J is TRBJ1-4 and V is TRBV15, with D perhaps TRBD1 (6 bases). V was pared by 11 bases and J by 1 base, with 14 bases between. This CDR3 comprises 14 residues. Germline V gene lookup returns CDR1 LNHNV and CDR2 YYDKDF (reference sequence). The CDR3 DNA is TGTGCCTCGCAGGGGTCACGAACTAATGAAAAACTGTTTTTT. Its protein is CASQGSRTNEKLFF.

The V and J genes are TRBV11-3 and TRBJ2-1; 10 nucleotides align to TRBD2. Germline CDR1 SGHNT, CDR2 YENEEA. The J segment lost 8 bases and the V segment lost 5 bases, leaving 12 bases of the junction unmatched. The CDR3 consists of 16 residues. The CDR3 region is CASSPGRTSGTHEQFF. As DNA, the CDR3 is TGTGCCAGCAGCCCGGGGCGAACTAGCGGGACCCATGAGCAGTTCTTC.

The chain recombines TRBV19 with TRBJ1-5; possible D gene TRBD1, 6 bases. Germline CDR1 LNHDA, CDR2 SQIVND (reference sequence). The CDR3 spans 14 residues. Trimming took 4 bases from V and 7 from J, leaving 14 bases between them. This CDR3 is CASSTTGRNQPQHF. As DNA, the CDR3 is TGTGCCAGTAGTACAACAGGGCGGAACCAGCCCCAGCATTTT.

This rearrangement joins TRBV5-6 to TRBJ2-7; TRBD2 agrees at 13 bases. The germline gives CDR1 SGHDT, CDR2 YYEEEE. CDR3 length: 15 residues. J was trimmed by 3 bases and V by 1 base; bases with no gene match: 1. The CDR3 region is CASSLRTSGSYEQYF. The CDR3 DNA sequence: TGTGCCAGCAGCTTGCGGACTAGCGGGAGCTACGAGCAGTACTTC.

V is TRBV29-1 and J is TRBJ2-7; TRBD2 matches 11 bases. The junction had 8 bases not matched to a gene; V was cut back by 7 bases and J by 3 bases. The germline gives CDR1 SQVTM, CDR2 ANQGSEA. The CDR3 is made up of 14 amino acids. The chain's CDR3 is CSAGLAGLNYEQYF. The CDR3 bases are TGCAGCGCTGGACTAGCGGGTTTGAACTACGAGCAGTACTTC.

The chain links TRBV6-5 to TRBJ2-7; 8 bases are a match to TRBD1. The CDR3 is 15 residues long. V dropped 6 bases and J dropped 7; count of bases not matched to a gene: 14. The germline V gene encodes CDR1 MNHEY and CDR2 SVGAGI. The CDR3 loop reads CASRLQGAHWSEQYF. The CDR3 DNA sequence: TGTGCCAGCAGGCTCCAGGGGGCACATTGGTCTGAGCAGTACTTC.

The chain employs TRBV19 and TRBJ1-5; TRBD1 is a possible D gene (6 bases). V was clipped by 4 bases and J by 4 bases, with 11 bases between them. The CDR3 is 14 amino acids. CDR1 and CDR2 (germline): LNHDA, SQIVND (reference sequence). The CDR3, as DNA: TGTGCCAGTAGTACCCGGACAGCAAATCAGCCCCAGCATTTT. Protein: CASSTRTANQPQHF.

The DNA of the CDR3 is TGTGCCATCAGTGAGTCAACAGGGCCGGGCGGGGAGCTGTTTTTT. It is translated as CAISESTGPGGELFF. The chain recombines TRBV10-3 with TRBJ2-2, with a tentative D call TRBD1 (6 bases). The V end was cut by 0 bases, the J end by 7 bases, with 12 bases between. The CDR3 totals 15 residues. In germline, CDR1 is ENHRY, CDR2 SYGVKD.

This chain links TRBV7-2 with TRBJ2-3; 7 nucleotides match TRBD1. V was clipped by 5 bases and J by 4 bases; unmatched bases: 12. The CDR3 is 16 residues long. Germline values: CDR1 SGHTA, CDR2 FQGNSA. The CDR3 bases are TGTGCCAGCAGCCCCACGGGACAGTCTCTACCAGATACGCAGTATTTT. Protein: CASSPTGQSLPDTQYF.

V and J are TRBV6-2 or TRBV6-3 and TRBJ2-1, with 11 bases matching TRBD2. V lost 2 bases to trimming and J lost 6 bases; unmatched junction nucleotides: 3. CDR3 length: 15 amino acids. Germline V CDR1 and CDR2: MNHEY, SVGEGT. CDR3 coding DNA: TGTGCCAGCAGTTACCCGGGACTAGCGGTCAATGAGCAGTTCTTC. Its protein is CASSYPGLAVNEQFF.